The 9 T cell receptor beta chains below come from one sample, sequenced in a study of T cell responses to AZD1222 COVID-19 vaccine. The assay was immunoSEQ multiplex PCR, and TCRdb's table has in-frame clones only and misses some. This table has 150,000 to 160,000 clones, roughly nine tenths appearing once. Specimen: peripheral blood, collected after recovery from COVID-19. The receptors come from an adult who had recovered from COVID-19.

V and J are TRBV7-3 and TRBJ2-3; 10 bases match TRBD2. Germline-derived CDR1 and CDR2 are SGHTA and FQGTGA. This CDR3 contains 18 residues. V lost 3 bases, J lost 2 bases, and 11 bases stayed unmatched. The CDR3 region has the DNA TGTGCCAGCAGCTTGGGGTCAGGAGCGGGAGGGTTCACAGATACGCAGTATTTT. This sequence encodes CASSLGSGAGGFTDTQYF. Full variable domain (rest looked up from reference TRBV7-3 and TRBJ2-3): GAGVSQTPSNKVTEKGKYVELRCDPISGHTALYWYRQSLGQGPEFLIYFQGTGAADDSGLPNDRFFAVRPEGSVSTLKIQRTERGDSAVYLCASSLGSGAGGFTDTQYFGPGTRLTVL.

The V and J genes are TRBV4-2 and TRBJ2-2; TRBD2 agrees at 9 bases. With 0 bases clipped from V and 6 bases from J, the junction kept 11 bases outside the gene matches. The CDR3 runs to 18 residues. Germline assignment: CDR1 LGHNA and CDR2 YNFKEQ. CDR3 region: CASSQDWRGGQVAGELFF. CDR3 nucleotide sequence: TGTGCCAGCAGCCAAGATTGGCGGGGGGGCCAAGTAGCCGGGGAGCTGTTTTTT.

The CDR3 sequence is CASSAGQGGNSPLHF. The CDR3 DNA follows: TGTGCCAGCAGCGCCGGACAGGGTGGAAATTCACCCCTCCACTTT. The chain uses TRBV9 and TRBJ1-6, with 8 bases fitting TRBD1. Per the germline V gene, CDR1 is SGDLS and CDR2 is YYNGEE. With V trimmed by 3 bases and J by 7 bases, 6 bases remained unmatched. The CDR3 contains 15 residues.

The CDR3 DNA sequence: TGTGCCAGCAGCCAAGAGCGACAGGCCCTCTATGGCTACACCTTC. Translation gives CASSQERQALYGYTF. The V gene is TRBV4-2, the J gene TRBJ1-2, with a weak D call TRBD1 (6 bases). Germline values: CDR1 LGHNA, CDR2 YNFKEQ. CDR3 size: 15 residues. V lost 0 bases and J 4 bases, leaving 12 bases between the germline ends.

Here the CDR3 reads CASSRDRDEQYF. As DNA, the CDR3 is TGTGCCAGCAGCCGCGACAGGGACGAGCAGTACTTC. The gene calls are TRBV28 and TRBJ2-7; 7 nucleotides line up with TRBD1. Per germline, CDR1 MDHEN and CDR2 SYDVKM. The CDR3 loop spans 12 amino acids. J lost 5 bases, V lost 6 bases, and 4 bases had no gene match.

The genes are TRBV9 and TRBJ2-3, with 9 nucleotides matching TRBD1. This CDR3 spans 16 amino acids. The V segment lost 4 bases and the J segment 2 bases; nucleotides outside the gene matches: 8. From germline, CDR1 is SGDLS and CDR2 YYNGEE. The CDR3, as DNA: TGTGCCAGCAGCCCCCGACAGGGGGGATCCACAGATACGCAGTATTTT. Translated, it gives CASSPRQGGSTDTQYF.

The DNA of the CDR3 is TGTGCCAGCAGTGAACATTGGACAGGGGGCGAGGGGAACACTGAAGCTTTCTTT. Its translation is CASSEHWTGGEGNTEAFF. This rearrangement joins TRBV6-1 to TRBJ1-1; 11 bases line up with TRBD1. Germline V lookup: CDR1 MNHNS, CDR2 SASEGT. The V and J ends lost 2 bases and 1 base, in that order; junction bases with no gene match: 9. The CDR3 totals 18 residues.

The CDR3 sequence is CASSFDRSNYGYTF. The CDR3 DNA follows: TGCGCCAGCAGCTTTGACAGGTCTAACTATGGCTACACCTTC. This sequence joins TRBV5-1 and TRBJ1-2; possible D gene TRBD1, 6 bases. Per germline, CDR1 SGHRS and CDR2 YFSETQ. The CDR3 is 14 residues long. The V and J ends lost 2 bases and 0 bases respectively, with 8 bases between them.

The CDR3 DNA is TGTGCCAGCAGTTTCGATTTCGGGGTAGGGTTCAATTCACCCCTCCACTTT. This gives the protein CASSFDFGVGFNSPLHF. The chain recombines TRBV27 with TRBJ1-6; D is unresolved. V lost 3 bases and J lost 7, with 19 bases in between. Per the germline V gene, CDR1 is MNHEY and CDR2 is SMNVEV (reference sequence). This CDR3 contains 17 residues.